The present T cell receptor (beta chain) was sequenced within a study of shared clonotypes between healthy human individuals. Findings and limits, study-wide: Among non-shared clonotypes, generation probabilities were lower than among those shared by all four donors. The naive CD4 repertoires of several donors were compared, and around 5% of clonotypes were shared.

The CDR3 is made up of 15 amino acids. Germline V lookup: CDR1 SGDLS, CDR2 YYNGEE. The germline V and J ends were trimmed by 4 bases and 1 base, with 11 bases remaining between them. On this clone itself: What it binds is unknown.

CD4+ cell separation produced CD45RA+ naive and CD45RA-negative memory subsets. Sequencing used immunoSEQ multiplex PCR; TCRdb keeps in-frame clones, though not all of them. Altogether about 680,000 clones are present, 55% to 85% being singletons, with the ten largest covering 1.5% to 2%. The sequence derives from a woman in her 30s in good health. J is TRBJ2-2 and V is TRBV9; no clear D. Sample: memory CD4+ T cells sorted from blood. Specified subset: CD45RA-negative fraction. The CDR3: CASSSTDRNTGELFF. DNA for the CDR3: TGTGCCAGCAGCTCCACCGACCGGAACACCGGGGAGCTGTTTTTT.